This TCR beta chain derives from a study of CXCR3-negative and CXCR3-positive naive CD8 T cells. Study outcomes and limitations: Similar levels of surface CD5 were seen between naive subsets; TCR strength was inferred from TRB CDR3 properties. Similar TRBV-TRBJ usage was seen in naive cells (both CXCR3-negative and CXCR3-positive), but memory cells differed. Naive cells with CXCR3 showed TRB CDR3s that were more hydrophobic than those in CXCR3-negative naive cells.

The libraries of TRB cDNA were prepared using 5' RACE with UMI labels. TCRdb reprocessed the 5' RACE reads, keeping one entry per CDR3 protein, no DNA. This sample's table reports about 150,000 distinct CDR3 sequences. With respect to this clonotype: The antigen is undetermined.

Those CD8+ T cells considered naive were CD45RO-CCR7+CD27+CD95-. This CDR3 has 14 amino acids. Germline CDR1 reads LNHNV; CDR2 reads YYDKDF (reference sequence). Sequenced input: naive CXCR3+ CD8+ T cells from blood. Subset described: CD45RO-CCR7+CD27+CD95- naive CD8+ T cells expressing CXCR3 (TNR3+). This clonotype originated in a human donor in good health. Some clones in this sample may be carry-over from other donors' samples. The rearrangement uses TRBV15 and TRBJ2-5; TCRdb selects TRBD2, and the lack of DNA leaves this call unchecked. The CDR3 is CATSPRRGRETQYF.